The 28 T cell receptor beta chains listed next were all sequenced from one sample in a study of cytomegalovirus exposure and HLA in healthy donors. The PCR made use of 60 Vbeta and 13 Jbeta primers. The assay was immunoSEQ multiplex PCR, and TCRdb's table has in-frame clones only and misses some. The profile shows tens of thousands of clones, 60% to 80% of them singletons. What was sequenced was PBMCs. These receptors were collected from a woman aged 35 to 49 in good health and CMV-seropositive.

The genes are TRBV6-5 and TRBJ1-2; possibly TRBD1 for D (5 bases). The CDR3 covers 12 residues. The germline V and J ends were trimmed by 3 bases and 6 bases, with 8 bases remaining between them. Germline V gene data show CDR1 as MNHEY and CDR2 as SVGAGI. The CDR3 coding sequence is TGTGCCAGCAGTTATAAGGGGAATGGCTACACCTTC. Translating it yields CASSYKGNGYTF.

This clone was detected only a few times. The chain uses TRBV27 and TRBJ2-7, with 7 bases aligning to TRBD1. Germline values: CDR1 MNHEY, CDR2 SMNVEV (reference sequence). The CDR3 spans 12 residues. The V and J ends lost 10 bases and 8 bases, in that order; junction bases with no gene match: 11. DNA of the CDR3: TGTGCCACCCGGAGGAAGGACAGGCAGCAGTACTTC. It encodes CATRRKDRQQYF.

In nucleotides, the CDR3 is TGTGCCAGCAGCTTAGTACTAGCGGAGTACAATGAGCAGTTCTTC. This gives the protein CASSLVLAEYNEQFF. The V call is TRBV13, the J call TRBJ2-1; 8 nucleotides match TRBD2. Germline trimming cut 1 base from V and 4 bases from J; bases unmatched to any gene: 3. This CDR3 comprises 15 residues. Germline V gene data show CDR1 as PRHDT and CDR2 as FYEKMQ (reference sequence).

Turning to this clone: The conserved phenylalanine or tryptophan normally closing the CDR3 is absent here, so this likely arose from a read error. The genes are TRBV5-1 and TRBJ2-2, with a possible D match to TRBD2 (7 bases). Deletions cut 0 bases from V and 10 bases from J, with 16 bases between. CDR3 length: 15 amino acids. CDR1 is SGHRS and CDR2 is YFSETQ in the germline V gene. DNA of the CDR3: TGCGCCAGCAGCTTGGCTACCGGGGGGCGGGAGGAGCTGTTTCTT. Amino acid sequence: CASSLATGGREELFL.

J is TRBJ2-5 and V is TRBV14; possible D gene TRBD1, 5 bases. In germline, CDR1 is SGHDN, CDR2 FVKESK. The V end lost 5 bases, the J end lost 2 bases, and 15 bases lay between the germline ends. CDR3 length: 15 amino acids. In DNA, the CDR3 is TGTGCCAGCAGCTACAGATGGGGCGGACAAGAGACCCAGTACTTC. Translating gives CASSYRWGGQETQYF.

The chain combines TRBV5-4 with TRBJ2-2, with a tentative D call TRBD2 (7 bases). CDR1 and CDR2 from the germline V gene are SGHNT and YYREEE (reference sequence). Trimming cost V 4 bases and J 3 bases, with 16 bases left between them. This CDR3 region has 16 residues. Here the CDR3 reads CASSPTGGADTGELFF. The CDR3 DNA is TGTGCCAGCAGCCCTACGGGGGGCGCGGACACCGGGGAGCTGTTTTTT.

J is TRBJ2-1 and V is TRBV4-1, with TRBD2 identical over 11 bases. There are 17 residues in the CDR3. The germline gives CDR1 MGHRA, CDR2 YSYEKL. J gave up 0 bases and V 2 bases, and 3 bases lay outside the gene matches. The CDR3 sequence: CASSQPGLADSYNEQFF. The CDR3, as DNA: TGCGCCAGCAGCCAACCGGGACTAGCGGACTCCTACAATGAGCAGTTCTTC.

This chain uses TRBV5-1 with TRBJ2-7; 7 positions agree with TRBD2. The CDR3 has 13 amino acids. CDR1 and CDR2 (germline): SGHRS, YFSETQ. J was trimmed by 4 bases and V by 0 bases; bases with no gene match: 1. The CDR3 reads CASSLVGGYEQYF. For the CDR3, the DNA is TGCGCCAGCAGCTTGGTGGGGGGGTACGAGCAGTACTTC.

J is TRBJ1-2 and V is TRBV7-9, with D unresolved. Germline CDR1 and CDR2: SEHNR and FQNEAQ (reference sequence). The CDR3 runs to 12 residues. V lost 4 bases to trimming and J lost 7 bases, with 10 bases between them. The CDR3 here is CASSSPLSGYTF. Here the CDR3 DNA reads TGTGCCAGCAGCTCTCCCTTGTCTGGCTACACCTTC. Looking up the rest from reference TRBV7-9 and TRBJ1-2 gives the full variable domain: DTGVSQNPRHKITKRGQNVTFRCDPISEHNRLYWYRQTLGQGPEFLTYFQNEAQLEKSRLLSDRFSAERPKGSFSTLEIQRTEQGDSAMYLCASSSPLSGYTFGSGTRLTVV.

The chain has TRBV5-1 and TRBJ2-1; 13 bases map to TRBD2. The CDR3 totals 16 residues. Per the germline V gene, CDR1 is SGHRS and CDR2 is YFSETQ. V was clipped by 0 bases and J by 6 bases; unmatched bases: 3. The CDR3 nucleotides are TGCGCCAGCAGCTTGGAAGGACTAGCGGGGGCCAATGAGCAGTTCTTC. Amino acids: CASSLEGLAGANEQFF.

The chain has TRBV9 and TRBJ1-6; no firm D call. The CDR3 runs to 14 residues. V dropped 1 base and J dropped 7 bases, with 9 bases sitting between them. In germline, CDR1 is SGDLS, CDR2 YYNGEE. CDR3 coding DNA: TGTGCCAGCAGCGTAATCGGGTACAATTCACCCCTCCACTTT. It is translated as CASSVIGYNSPLHF. The entire variable domain, with the rest obtained from reference TRBV9 and TRBJ1-6, is as follows: DSGVTQTPKHLITATGQRVTLRCSPRSGDLSVYWYQQSLDQGLQFLIQYYNGEERAKGNILERFSAQQFPDLHSELNLSSLELGDSALYFCASSVIGYNSPLHFGNGTRLTVT.

This clone was observed a handful of times. V gene TRBV5-5 combines with J gene TRBJ1-1; 7 bases align to TRBD1. CDR3 length equals 14 residues. Trimming removed 2 bases from V and 5 bases from J; junction bases left unmatched: 6. Germline V lookup: CDR1 SGHKS, CDR2 YYEKEE (reference sequence). CDR3 sequence: CASSFSTGSTEAFF. The CDR3 coding sequence is TGTGCCAGCAGCTTCTCGACAGGGAGTACTGAAGCTTTCTTT.

V and J are TRBV6-1 and TRBJ2-7; TRBD2 aligns across 7 bases. V shed 8 bases and J 2 bases; nucleotides not matched to a gene: 6. The CDR3 has 13 residues. Germline CDR1 reads MNHNS; CDR2 reads SASEGT. CDR3 DNA: TGTGCCAGCTGGGGGGGAGATCCCTACGAGCAGTACTTC. This encodes CASWGGDPYEQYF.

The rearrangement uses TRBV11-1 and TRBJ2-3; no reliable D call. V lost 1 base and J lost 0, with 5 bases in between. Germline loops: CDR1 SGHAT, CDR2 FQDESV (reference sequence). The CDR3 totals 14 residues. The CDR3 loop is CASSLVSSTDTQYF. CDR3 nucleotide sequence: TGTGCCAGCAGCTTAGTGTCAAGCACAGATACGCAGTATTTT. The full variable domain, in which reference TRBV11-1 and TRBJ2-3 provide the parts outside the CDR3, is EAEVAQSPRYKITEKSQAVAFWCDPISGHATLYWYRQILGQGPELLVQFQDESVVDDSQLPKDRFSAERLKGVDSTLKIQPAELGDSAMYLCASSLVSSTDTQYFGPGTRLTVL.

This clone was observed at least ten times. This CDR3 is CSLTTGNTIYF. CDR3 nucleotides: TGCAGTTTAACCACAGGAAACACCATATATTTT. The chain links TRBV20-1 to TRBJ1-3; no clear D. Germline CDR1 and CDR2: DFQATT and SNEGSKA (reference sequence). V was trimmed by 8 bases and J by 4 bases, leaving 9 bases between them. The CDR3 length is 11 residues.

This clone occurred a few times. The chain is built from TRBV6-5 and TRBJ2-7, with 7 positions matching TRBD1. Trimming took 9 bases from V and 2 from J; bases not matched to a gene: 7. CDR1 and CDR2 (germline): MNHEY, SVGAGI. This CDR3 is 13 amino acids long. CDR3: CASEDRRTYEQYF. The CDR3 DNA follows: TGTGCCAGTGAGGACAGGAGAACCTACGAGCAGTACTTC.

V usage is TRBV29-1 and J usage is TRBJ2-2; tentative D call: TRBD1 (5 bases). The CDR3 length is 12 residues. In germline, CDR1 is SQVTM, CDR2 ANQGSEA. V gave up 7 bases and J gave up 1 base, with 7 bases separating them. The CDR3 here is CSARENTGELFF. In DNA, the CDR3 is TGCAGCGCCAGGGAGAACACCGGGGAGCTGTTTTTT.

The table lists this clone with a few counts. The V call is TRBV7-6, the J call TRBJ2-3, with 11 positions matching TRBD2. V lost 4 bases and J lost 1; bases outside the gene matches: 1. The length of the CDR3 is 15 residues. Germline V lookup: CDR1 SGHVS, CDR2 FNYEAQ. This CDR3 is CASSSSGGRTDTQYF. CDR3 nucleotides: TGTGCCAGCAGCTCTAGCGGGGGGCGCACAGATACGCAGTATTTT.

This clone was seen repeatedly, ten times or more. The V call is TRBV4-1, the J call TRBJ1-4; D remains ambiguous. The germline V and J ends were trimmed by 6 bases and 3 bases, with 14 bases remaining between them. Germline CDR1 and CDR2: MGHRA and YSYEKL. This CDR3 contains 15 residues. CDR3 bases: TGCGCCAGCAGGCCCGGAGCTGCGGCTAATGAAAAACTGTTTTTT. It yields the protein CASRPGAAANEKLFF.

This chain links TRBV27 with TRBJ2-7; D is perhaps TRBD1 (5 bases). The CDR3 is made up of 16 amino acids. Germline V CDR1 and CDR2: MNHEY, SMNVEV (reference sequence). Trimming took 2 bases from V and 4 from J, leaving 18 bases between them. The CDR3 is CASSLPPGRAKYEQYF. In DNA form, the CDR3 reads TGTGCCAGCAGTTTACCGCCGGGCAGGGCAAAATACGAGCAGTACTTC.

V usage is TRBV6-5 and J usage is TRBJ1-1; 7 bases line up with TRBD1. V was clipped by 8 bases and J by 1 base; unmatched bases: 7. CDR3 length equals 14 residues. CDR1 MNHEY and CDR2 SVGAGI come from the germline V gene. The CDR3 DNA is TGTGCCAGCTGCCGCGGGACAGAGAACACTGAAGCTTTCTTT. Its translation: CASCRGTENTEAFF.

The chain recombines TRBV5-1 with TRBJ2-5, with TRBD2 as a possible D gene (6 bases). Deletions cut 0 bases from V and 2 bases from J, with 11 bases between. Germline CDR1 is SGHRS and CDR2 is YFSETQ. The CDR3 spans 15 residues. The DNA for the CDR3 is TGCGCCAGCAGCTTGGCCGCGGGGTTACAAGAGACCCAGTACTTC. Translation gives CASSLAAGLQETQYF.

This chain connects TRBV6-1 to TRBJ2-5; 7 positions match TRBD1. The CDR3 has 13 residues. Germline V gene sequence: CDR1 MNHNS, CDR2 SASEGT. With 3 bases clipped from V and 5 bases from J, the junction kept 3 bases outside the gene matches. The CDR3 loop is CASSENRGETQYF. CDR3 nucleotides: TGTGCCAGCAGTGAGAACAGGGGTGAGACCCAGTACTTC.

Note on this clone: One junction end disagrees with the germline gene, perhaps due to a read error. In nucleotides, the CDR3 is TGCGCCAGCAGCTCCGCGGGTACCGGTTCAGACACGCAGTATTTT. Its protein product is CASSSAGTGSDTQYF. The chain is built from TRBV5-1 and TRBJ2-3, with D possibly matching TRBD2 (5 bases). The CDR3 totals 15 residues. Germline CDR1 SGHRS, CDR2 YFSETQ. Full variable domain (rest looked up from reference TRBV5-1 and TRBJ2-3): KAGVTQTPRYLIKTRGQQVTLSCSPISGHRSVSWYQQTPGQGLQFLFEYFSETQRNKGNFPGRFSGRQFSNSRSEMNVSTLELGDSALYLCASSSAGTGSDTQYFGPGTRLTVL.

This chain joins TRBV2 and TRBJ2-5; D is undetermined. The germline gives CDR1 SNHLY, CDR2 FYNNEI. V lost 8 bases and J lost 5, with 9 bases in between. This CDR3 has 11 amino acids. CDR3 nucleotides: TGTGCCAGCGGCGGCGGTGAGACCCAGTACTTC. Its protein product is CASGGGETQYF.

This clone was seen a handful of times. The chain is built from TRBV27 and TRBJ2-1; TRBD1 aligns across 7 bases. The CDR3 covers 16 residues. Germline V lookup: CDR1 MNHEY, CDR2 SMNVEV (reference sequence). The junction had 14 bases not matched to a gene; V was cut back by 3 bases and J by 9 bases. Here the CDR3 reads CASSFVPRGPSGEQFF. CDR3 DNA sequence: TGTGCCAGCAGTTTTGTCCCGAGGGGGCCGTCTGGTGAGCAGTTCTTC.

This clone appeared once. The chain recombines TRBV5-4 with TRBJ2-5; a weak D match, TRBD2 (7 bases). This CDR3 spans 14 amino acids. From germline, CDR1 is SGHNT and CDR2 YYREEE (reference sequence). V was clipped by 0 bases and J by 4 bases, with 10 bases between them. The CDR3 reads CASSLGGGRETQYF. Here the CDR3 DNA reads TGTGCCAGCAGCTTGGGCGGGGGCAGAGAGACCCAGTACTTC. Looking up the rest from reference TRBV5-4 and TRBJ2-5 gives the full variable domain: ETGVTQSPTHLIKTRGQQVTLRCSSQSGHNTVSWYQQALGQGPQFIFQYYREEENGRGNFPPRFSGLQFPNYSSELNVNALELDDSALYLCASSLGGGRETQYFGPGTRLLVL.

CDR3 sequence reads: CASSSPGLAGGQDTQYF. In DNA form, the CDR3 reads TGTGCCAGCAGCTCACCGGGACTAGCGGGGGGGCAAGATACGCAGTATTTT. The gene calls are TRBV7-3 and TRBJ2-3, with 16 bases lining up with TRBD2. This CDR3 is 17 amino acids long. Germline loops: CDR1 SGHTA, CDR2 FQGTGA. The V and J ends lost 4 bases and 5 bases, in that order; junction bases with no gene match: 6.